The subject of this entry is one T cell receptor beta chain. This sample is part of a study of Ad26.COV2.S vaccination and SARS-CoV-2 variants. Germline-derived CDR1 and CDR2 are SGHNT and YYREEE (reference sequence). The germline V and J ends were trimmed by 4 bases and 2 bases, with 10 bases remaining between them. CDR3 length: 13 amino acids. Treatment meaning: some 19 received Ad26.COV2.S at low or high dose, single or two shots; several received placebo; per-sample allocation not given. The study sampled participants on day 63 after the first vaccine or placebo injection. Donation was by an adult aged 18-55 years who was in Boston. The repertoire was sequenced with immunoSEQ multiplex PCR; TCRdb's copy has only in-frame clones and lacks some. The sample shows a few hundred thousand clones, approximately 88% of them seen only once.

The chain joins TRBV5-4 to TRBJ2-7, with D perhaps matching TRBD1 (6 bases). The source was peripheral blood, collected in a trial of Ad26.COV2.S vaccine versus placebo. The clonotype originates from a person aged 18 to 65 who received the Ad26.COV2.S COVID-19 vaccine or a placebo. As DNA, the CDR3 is TGTGCCAGCAGCCCCTGGACAGCCTACGAGCAGTACGTC. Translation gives CASSPWTAYEQYV.